Listed below are T cell receptor beta chains from one sample, sequenced in a study of shared clonotypes between healthy human individuals. The method was immunoSEQ multiplex PCR; TCRdb's version includes in-frame clones alone and lacks a portion of them. Of hundreds of thousands of clones detected, 95% appear once; the ten largest clones hold approximately 0.11%. The sequencing input was naive CD8+ T cells sorted from blood. The receptor source for this set is a woman aged 25 to 39 in good health. The CDR3 runs from the conserved cysteine through the conserved F or W. Fields, in order: D gene, J gene, V gene, clone size, CDR3 protein, CDR3 DNA. A D gene is named only where the DNA matches it firmly. The size entry is marked missing in some rows and otherwise reads once, few, many or a size class.

-,TRBJ2-7,TRBV6-6,-,CASSYLAGSYEQYF,TGTGCCAGCAGTTACCTGGCAGGGAGCTACGAGCAGTACTTC
TRBD2,TRBJ2-1,TRBV11-2,-,CASSPQTGTSWYNEQFF,TGTGCCAGCAGCCCTCAGACCGGGACTAGCTGGTACAATGAGCAGTTCTTC
-,TRBJ2-1,TRBV5-6,-,CASSLGLGNEQFF,TGTGCCAGCAGCTTGGGACTGGGCAATGAGCAGTTCTTC
-,TRBJ2-7,TRBV11-2,-,CASSLGTWYEQYF,TGTGCCAGCAGCTTAGGGACCTGGTACGAGCAGTACTTC
-,TRBJ2-7,TRBV28,-,CASSSAGEQYF,TGTGCCAGCAGTTCAGCAGGGGAGCAGTACTTC
-,TRBJ2-7,TRBV4-1,-,CASSQDHLQLSF,TGCGCCAGCAGCCAAGATCATCTCCAACTAAGCTTC
TRBD1,TRBJ1-2,TRBV19,-,CASSRQGWNYGYTF,TGTGCCAGTAGCCGACAGGGGTGGAACTATGGCTACACCTTC
-,TRBJ2-1,TRBV7-9,-,CASSINPGTGIYNEQFF,TGTGCCAGCAGCATCAATCCCGGGACTGGAATTTACAATGAGCAGTTCTTC
-,TRBJ1-2,TRBV4-2,once,CASSQDVTTNYGYTF,TGTGCCAGCAGCCAAGACGTTACTACTAACTATGGCTACACCTTC
-,TRBJ1-3,TRBV28,-,CASRPVVGGAGNTIYF,TGTGCCAGCAGGCCGGTAGTGGGGGGCGCTGGAAACACCATATATTTT
TRBD2,TRBJ2-3,TRBV9,-,CASSVGTSGRATDTQYF,TGTGCCAGCAGCGTAGGGACTAGCGGGAGGGCCACAGATACGCAGTATTTT
-,TRBJ1-2,TRBV15,-,CATSREGIKWDGYTF,TGTGCCACCAGCAGAGAAGGGATCAAATGGGATGGCTACACCTTC
-,TRBJ2-5,TRBV27,-,CASSLAATGLQQYF,TGTGCCAGCAGTTTAGCGGCTACAGGTCTGCAGCAGTACTTC
-,TRBJ2-5,TRBV13,-,CASSLPGNQETQYF,TGTGCCAGCAGCTTACCAGGCAACCAAGAGACCCAGTACTTC
TRBD1,TRBJ2-6,TRBV19,-,CASSRTGGELAGANVLTF,TGTGCCAGTAGTAGGACAGGGGGCGAGTTGGCTGGGGCCAACGTCCTGACTTTC
-,TRBJ2-3,TRBV5-6,-,CASSSKIITDTQYF,TGTGCCAGCAGCTCAAAGATAATCACAGATACGCAGTATTTT
-,TRBJ1-1,TRBV28,-,CATSEGLKAFF,TGTGCCACCAGCGAGGGCCTGAAAGCTTTCTTT
TRBD1,TRBJ1-2,TRBV25-1,-,CASSEDDRDRLYGYTF,TGTGCCAGCAGTGAAGATGACCGGGACAGGCTCTATGGCTACACCTTC
TRBD1,TRBJ2-7,TRBV28,-,CASSPDRGYEQYF,TGTGCCAGCAGTCCGGACAGGGGCTACGAGCAGTACTTC
-,TRBJ2-7,TRBV27,-,CASSWGSLYEQYF,TGTGCCAGCAGTTGGGGCAGTCTGTACGAGCAGTACTTC
-,TRBJ1-1,TRBV6-6,-,CASKMEYHTEAFF,TGTGCCAGCAAGATGGAGTATCACACTGAAGCTTTCTTT
TRBD1,TRBJ2-7,TRBV29-1,-,CSVEGPGQMSYEQYF,TGCAGCGTTGAGGGTCCGGGACAGATGTCCTACGAGCAGTACTTC
-,TRBJ2-7,TRBV27,-,CASSSSTDSGLDEQYF,TGTGCCAGCAGTTCCTCAACGGACAGTGGTCTCGACGAGCAGTACTTC
TRBD1,TRBJ2-7,TRBV28,-,CASSPRKGQGSYEQYF,TGTGCCAGCAGTCCCCGAAAAGGACAGGGTTCCTACGAGCAGTACTTC
TRBD1,TRBJ2-7,TRBV9,-,CASSASGTGGGYEQYF,TGTGCCAGCAGCGCGAGCGGGACAGGGGGCGGGTACGAGCAGTACTTC
-,TRBJ2-3,TRBV15,-,CATSNRASADTQYF,TGTGCCACCAGCAACAGGGCGAGCGCAGATACGCAGTATTTT
TRBD2,TRBJ2-1,TRBV28,-,CASSPPVAGAPGDEQFF,TGTGCCAGCAGTCCACCCGTAGCGGGAGCACCCGGCGATGAGCAGTTCTTC
TRBD1,TRBJ2-2,TRBV19,-,CASNTRDRDTGELFF,TGTGCCAGTAATACCCGGGACAGAGACACCGGGGAGCTGTTTTTT
TRBD1,TRBJ1-1,TRBV28,once,CASRGLIRGLWDEAFF,TGTGCCAGCAGGGGCCTAATCAGGGGGCTCTGGGATGAAGCTTTCTTT
TRBD1,TRBJ2-7,TRBV28,once,CASSPGQGDYEQYF,TGTGCCAGCAGTCCAGGACAGGGAGACTACGAGCAGTACTTC
-,TRBJ2-1,TRBV5-8,-,CASSQGGIYYNEQFF,TGTGCCAGCAGCCAGGGCGGGATTTATTACAATGAGCAGTTCTTC
-,TRBJ2-3,TRBV5-8,-,CASRDTQYF,TGTGCCAGCAGAGATACGCAGTATTTT
-,TRBJ1-5,TRBV28,-,CASSLGSNVNQPQHF,TGTGCCAGCAGTTTGGGCAGCAACGTCAATCAGCCCCAGCATTTT
-,TRBJ2-3,TRBV11-2,-,CASSFRGQASTDTQYF,TGTGCCAGCAGCTTCCGCGGACAAGCTAGCACAGATACGCAGTATTTT
TRBD1,TRBJ2-5,TRBV19,-,CASSIMGQGTETQYF,TGTGCCAGTAGTATCATGGGACAGGGTACAGAGACCCAGTACTTC
-,TRBJ2-5,TRBV5-4,-,CASSLPAEETQYF,TGTGCCAGCAGCTTGCCGGCAGAAGAGACCCAGTACTTC
-,TRBJ1-5,TRBV9,-,CASSLDNSGQPQHF,TGTGCCAGCAGCCTCGACAACTCTGGACAGCCCCAGCATTTT
-,TRBJ2-1,TRBV13,-,CAAGSGNEQFF,TGTGCCGCCGGTAGCGGCAATGAGCAGTTCTTC
-,TRBJ1-3,TRBV28,-,CASSLQGSGNTIYF,TGTGCCAGCAGTTTACAGGGTTCTGGAAACACCATATATTTT
-,TRBJ1-2,TRBV27,-,CASSLSAAGDGYTF,TGTGCCAGCAGTTTATCGGCGGCAGGGGATGGCTACACCTTC
-,TRBJ2-5,TRBV5-6,-,CASSFGTPETQYF,TGTGCCAGCAGCTTCGGCACCCCAGAGACCCAGTACTTC
TRBD1,TRBJ1-1,TRBV14,few,CASSLRTGWTEAFF,TGTGCCAGCAGCCTGCGGACAGGGTGGACTGAAGCTTTCTTT
TRBD2,TRBJ2-7,TRBV29-1,-,CSARTGGSYEQYF,TGCAGCGCCCGCACGGGGGGCTCCTACGAGCAGTACTTC
-,TRBJ2-1,TRBV7-9,-,CASSLSAGPRYNEQFF,TGTGCCAGCAGCTTAAGTGCAGGTCCCAGATACAATGAGCAGTTCTTC
TRBD1,TRBJ2-7,TRBV5-1,-,CASSLETDRAYEQYF,TGCGCCAGCAGCTTGGAGACGGACAGGGCCTACGAGCAGTACTTC
-,TRBJ1-5,TRBV27,-,CASSLSSYSNQPQHF,TGTGCCAGCAGTCTAAGCTCATATAGCAATCAGCCCCAGCATTTT
-,TRBJ2-5,TRBV28,-,CASSLLEVQELGSQYF,TGTGCCAGCAGTTTACTTGAGGTACAAGAGCTAGGGAGCCAGTACTTC
-,TRBJ2-7,TRBV27,-,CASSPPGGQQYF,TGTGCCAGCAGTCCCCCTGGTGGGCAGCAGTACTTC
TRBD2,TRBJ2-7,TRBV7-9,-,CASSQGTSGIEQYF,TGTGCCAGCAGCCAGGGGACTAGCGGGATCGAGCAGTACTTC
TRBD2,TRBJ2-7,TRBV4-1,-,CASSQKATSGRNEQYF,TGCGCCAGCAGCCAAAAGGCGACTAGCGGGAGAAACGAGCAGTACTTC
TRBD1,TRBJ2-7,TRBV27,-,CASRGTGGVPYEQYF,TGTGCCAGCAGGGGGACAGGGGGTGTTCCCTACGAGCAGTACTTC
-,TRBJ2-7,TRBV7-9,-,CASSHALHSYEQYF,TGTGCCAGCAGCCACGCGCTCCATTCCTACGAGCAGTACTTC
TRBD2,TRBJ2-1,TRBV28,-,CASSFSWGGGTLNEQFF,TGTGCCAGCAGTTTCTCCTGGGGCGGGGGTACCCTCAATGAGCAGTTCTTC
-,TRBJ2-3,TRBV5-6,-,CASRPQGGTDTQYF,TGTGCCAGCCGGCCCCAGGGGGGTACAGATACGCAGTATTTT
-,TRBJ1-6,TRBV16,once,CASSQSVEQQYSPLHF,TGTGCCAGCAGCCAATCAGTCGAACAGCAATATTCACCCCTCCACTTT
-,TRBJ1-5,TRBV13,-,CASSLRGNQPQHF,TGTGCCAGCAGCTTGCGGGGAAATCAGCCCCAGCATTTT
-,TRBJ2-3,TRBV5-4,once,CASSFPESGAQYF,TGTGCCAGCAGCTTCCCCGAATCTGGTGCGCAGTATTTT
TRBD2,TRBJ2-7,TRBV19,-,CASSILAGGGEQYF,TGTGCCAGTAGTATCCTAGCGGGAGGTGGTGAGCAGTACTTC
-,TRBJ1-1,TRBV28,-,CASSLLNRRTEAFF,TGTGCCAGCAGTTTATTAAACAGGCGCACTGAAGCTTTCTTT
-,TRBJ2-3,TRBV4-1,-,CASTPHGRGTDTQYF,TGCGCCAGCACCCCTCACGGGAGAGGCACAGATACGCAGTATTTT